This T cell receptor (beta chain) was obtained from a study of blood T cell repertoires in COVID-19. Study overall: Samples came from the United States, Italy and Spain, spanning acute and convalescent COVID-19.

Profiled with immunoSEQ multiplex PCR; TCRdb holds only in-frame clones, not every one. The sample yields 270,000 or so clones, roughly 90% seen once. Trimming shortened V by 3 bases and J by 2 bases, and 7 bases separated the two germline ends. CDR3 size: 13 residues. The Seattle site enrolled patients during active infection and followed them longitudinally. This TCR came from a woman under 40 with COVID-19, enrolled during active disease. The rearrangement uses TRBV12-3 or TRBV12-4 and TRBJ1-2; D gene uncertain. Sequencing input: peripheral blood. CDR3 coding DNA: TGTGCCAGCAGTTTCACGCGCAACTATGGCTACACCTTC. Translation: CASSFTRNYGYTF.